One and the same sample provided the 26 T cell receptor beta chains below, sequenced in a study of cytomegalovirus exposure and HLA in healthy donors. 13 Jbeta primers and 60 Vbeta primers were used for the PCR. Repertoires were generated with immunoSEQ multiplex PCR, while TCRdb's copy carries only in-frame clones and drops some. The sample includes 90,000 to 150,000 clones, roughly 65% of them seen just once. Sequencing used PBMCs. The receptors shown here come from a man between 35 and 55 years old in good health and CMV-seropositive.

V and J are TRBV5-4 and TRBJ1-1; no reliable D call. Germline CDR1 is SGHNT and CDR2 is YYREEE (reference sequence). The V end was cut by 4 bases, the J end by 6 bases, with 10 bases between. CDR3 length: 12 residues. CDR3 nucleotides: TGTGCCAGCAGCCTTAGCCAATCTGAAGCTTTCTTT. It is translated as CASSLSQSEAFF.

The J gene is TRBJ1-3, the V gene TRBV7-2; 10 nucleotides match TRBD1. CDR1 is SGHTA and CDR2 is FQGNSA in the germline V gene. The CDR3 has 16 residues. Losses at the gene ends were 4 bases for V and 2 bases for J; bases not matched to a gene: 5. CDR3 bases: TGTGCCAGCAGCTACCGACAGGGGGCGACTGGAAACACCATATATTTT. This codes for CASSYRQGATGNTIYF.

The chain couples TRBV11-2 to TRBJ2-7; TRBD1 matches 7 bases. V shed 5 bases, J shed 3 bases, and the junction held 10 bases outside the gene matches. This CDR3 spans 15 amino acids. Germline-derived CDR1 and CDR2 are SGHAT and FQNNGV. The CDR3 loop reads CASSQGRGGFYEQYF. DNA for the CDR3: TGTGCCAGCAGCCAAGGGAGAGGGGGCTTCTACGAGCAGTACTTC.

This clone was seen only once. The chain carries TRBV23-1 and TRBJ1-2; tentative D call: TRBD1 (5 bases). TRBV23-1 is recorded as an ORF, its role being uncertain. The CDR3 runs 16 residues. Trimming cost V 6 bases and J 6 bases, with 23 bases left between them. The CDR3 DNA is TGCGCCAGCAGACTATGTAATCGGGGGGAATTGAATGGCTACACCTTC. It encodes CASRLCNRGELNGYTF.

The chain combines TRBV6-1 with TRBJ1-1; D is perhaps TRBD1 (6 bases). V was trimmed by 7 bases and J by 0 bases, leaving 12 bases between them. Germline CDR1 MNHNS, CDR2 SASEGT. The CDR3 totals 14 residues. The chain's CDR3 is CASIRDTMNTEAFF. The CDR3 DNA reads TGTGCCAGCATTAGGGACACCATGAACACTGAAGCTTTCTTT.

This chain connects TRBV28 to TRBJ2-7; a possible D gene is TRBD1 (5 bases). CDR3 size: 13 residues. The V end was cut by 3 bases, the J end by 3 bases, with 9 bases between. CDR1 and CDR2 (germline): MDHEN, SYDVKM. In DNA form, the CDR3 reads TGTGCCAGCAGTTTTTTTGACAGCTACGAGCAGTACTTC. It specifies CASSFFDSYEQYF.

CDR3 bases: TGTGCCAGCAGCTTAATGGGACTAGCGGGTAATGAGCAGTTCTTC. The encoded protein is CASSLMGLAGNEQFF. V gene TRBV7-3 combines with J gene TRBJ2-1; 12 bases line up with TRBD2. Germline V gene lookup returns CDR1 SGHTA and CDR2 FQGTGA. V shed 1 base and J 7 bases; nucleotides not matched to a gene: 2. This CDR3 comprises 15 residues.

The rearrangement joins TRBV18 to TRBJ2-7, with D tentatively TRBD2 (5 bases). The germline V gene encodes CDR1 KGHSH and CDR2 LQKENI. V was shortened by 3 bases and J by 2 bases, with 8 bases between the two germline ends. CDR3 length equals 13 residues. The CDR3 sequence: CASSPGDTYEQYF. The DNA for the CDR3 is TGTGCCAGCTCACCGGGAGACACCTACGAGCAGTACTTC. Full variable domain (missing parts from reference TRBV18 and TRBJ2-7): NAGVMQNPRHLVRRRGQEARLRCSPMKGHSHVYWYRQLPEEGLKFMVYLQKENIIDESGMPKERFSAEFPKEGPSILRIQQVVRGDSAAYFCASSPGDTYEQYFGPGTRLTVT.

The chain recombines TRBV5-1 with TRBJ2-5; 9 bases are a match to TRBD1. V was clipped by 7 bases and J by 5 bases; unmatched bases: 15. CDR1 and CDR2 from the germline V gene are SGHRS and YFSETQ. CDR3 length: 16 residues. The CDR3 sequence is CASGHPGQGYDETQYF. The CDR3 bases are TGCGCCAGCGGTCACCCGGGACAGGGATATGATGAGACCCAGTACTTC.

There are a few counts of this clone. The rearrangement joins TRBV19 to TRBJ2-1; 8 bases agree with TRBD2. The germline gives CDR1 LNHDA, CDR2 SQIVND (reference sequence). The CDR3 length is 16 residues. J was trimmed by 0 bases and V by 5 bases; bases with no gene match: 6. CDR3 coding DNA: TGTGCCAGTAGTCCCGGGACTAGGGGCTCCTACAATGAGCAGTTCTTC. It codes for CASSPGTRGSYNEQFF.

Turning to this clone: This sample also contains other DNA sequences that code for the same CDR3. V and J are TRBV6-5 and TRBJ2-5; the match to TRBD1 covers 12 bases. Per the germline V gene, CDR1 is MNHEY and CDR2 is SVGAGI. The CDR3 has 15 residues. Germline trimming cut 1 base from V and 5 bases from J; bases unmatched to any gene: 2. CDR3: CASSYLGQGAETQYF. CDR3 sequence (DNA): TGTGCCAGCAGTTACTTGGGACAGGGGGCTGAGACCCAGTACTTC.

This sequence joins TRBV5-1 and TRBJ1-1; D remains unclear. This CDR3 has 14 amino acids. Germline lookup yields CDR1 SGHRS and CDR2 YFSETQ. V dropped 2 bases and J dropped 3 bases, with 11 bases sitting between them. CDR3 sequence reads: CASSFSGDYTEAFF. DNA for the CDR3: TGCGCCAGCAGCTTTTCCGGGGATTACACTGAAGCTTTCTTT.

The chain has TRBV2 and TRBJ2-5; D ambiguous. Between the trimmed V and J ends, which lost 4 bases and 3 bases, there was a span of 6 bases. This CDR3 comprises 12 residues. Germline CDR1 is SNHLY and CDR2 is FYNNEI. CDR3 region: CASSVTEETQYF. The CDR3 DNA reads as TGTGCCAGCAGTGTCACGGAAGAGACCCAGTACTTC. Using reference TRBV2 and TRBJ2-5 for the parts outside the CDR3, the full variable domain is EPEVTQTPSHQVTQMGQEVILRCVPISNHLYFYWYRQILGQKVEFLVSFYNNEISEKSEIFDDQFSVERPDGSNFTLKIRSTKLEDSAMYFCASSVTEETQYFGPGTRLLVL.

This chain joins TRBV6-5 and TRBJ1-3; D possibly corresponds to TRBD1 (6 bases). CDR3 length equals 15 residues. The germline CDR1 and CDR2 sequences are MNHEY and SVGAGI. The V end was cut by 4 bases, the J end by 0 bases, with 10 bases between. The CDR3 loop is CASSFGQTSGNTIYF. The CDR3 DNA reads as TGTGCCAGCAGTTTTGGACAGACCTCTGGAAACACCATATATTTT.

The rearrangement joins TRBV7-6 to TRBJ2-7; TRBD1 matches at 8 bases. The CDR3 runs 15 residues. V lost 0 bases to trimming and J lost 6 bases; unmatched junction nucleotides: 7. CDR1 and CDR2 from the germline V gene are SGHVS and FNYEAQ. This CDR3 is CASSLAPRQGAEQYF. In nucleotides, the CDR3 is TGTGCCAGCAGCTTAGCGCCGCGGCAGGGGGCCGAGCAGTACTTC.

The genes are TRBV19 and TRBJ1-1, with 9 bases fitting TRBD1. There are 15 residues in the CDR3. V lost 5 bases to trimming and J lost 4 bases; unmatched junction nucleotides: 8. Germline-derived CDR1 and CDR2 are LNHDA and SQIVND (reference sequence). In DNA form, the CDR3 reads TGTGCCAGTAGTCCGATGACAGGGGGTGGCACTGAAGCTTTCTTT. Encoded protein: CASSPMTGGGTEAFF.

This clone was recorded once. This chain joins TRBV2 and TRBJ1-5; no clear D gene. Germline CDR1 is SNHLY and CDR2 is FYNNEI. CDR3 size: 15 residues. V dropped 2 bases and J dropped 0 bases, with 8 bases sitting between them. The CDR3 DNA reads TGTGCCAGCAGTGAACAATGGCTTAGCAATCAGCCCCAGCATTTT. It codes for CASSEQWLSNQPQHF.

In nucleotides, the CDR3 is TGTGCCATCAGCCGGACAGGGGGTAGCGGGAGAAGGGGCAAGTCCTACAATGAGCAGTTCTTC. As protein: CAISRTGGSGRRGKSYNEQFF. The chain combines TRBV10-3 with TRBJ2-1, with D possibly being TRBD1 (10 bases). CDR1 is ENHRY, CDR2 SYGVKD, per germline. The CDR3 consists of 21 residues. V shed 6 bases and J shed 1 base, with 31 bases lying between them.

The CDR3 region has the DNA TGTGCCAGCAGCTTGGGAGGGATAGCGGCCGCCTACGAGCAGTACTTC. It is translated as CASSLGGIAAAYEQYF. V is TRBV5-4 and J is TRBJ2-7, with a possible D match to TRBD2 (6 bases). CDR1 and CDR2 from the germline V gene are SGHNT and YYREEE (reference sequence). The CDR3 runs to 16 residues. V was cut by 0 bases and J by 2 bases, with 15 bases left in between.

This clone came up a few times. V is TRBV27 and J is TRBJ2-3; no clear D. CDR1 and CDR2 (germline): MNHEY, SMNVEV (reference sequence). Trimming took 3 bases from V and 1 from J, leaving 11 bases between them. The CDR3 is made up of 15 amino acids. The CDR3 loop is CASSFDRGGTDTQYF. In nucleotides, the CDR3 is TGTGCCAGCAGTTTTGACCGCGGAGGCACAGATACGCAGTATTTT.

The J gene is TRBJ1-6, the V gene TRBV9, with D uncertain. This CDR3 comprises 16 residues. Germline V gives CDR1 SGDLS, CDR2 YYNGEE. Trimming removed 0 bases from V and 0 bases from J, with 7 bases in between. CDR3 in amino acids: CASSVGESSYNSPLHF. The CDR3 region has the DNA TGTGCCAGCAGCGTAGGGGAGAGCTCCTATAATTCACCCCTCCACTTT.

There are a few counts of this clone. V is TRBV2 and J is TRBJ1-2; possible D gene TRBD1, 6 bases. The V and J ends lost 3 bases and 6 bases respectively, with 17 bases between them. The germline gives CDR1 SNHLY, CDR2 FYNNEI. The CDR3 has 15 residues. The CDR3 sequence is CASSERGASLHGYTF. CDR3 bases: TGTGCCAGCAGTGAGCGGGGGGCCTCACTCCATGGCTACACCTTC.

The chain links TRBV9 to TRBJ2-1, with D unresolved. Per germline, CDR1 SGDLS and CDR2 YYNGEE. Trimming took off 0 bases at V and 8 bases at J, with 27 bases between the two ends. This CDR3 region has 19 residues. CDR3 loop: CASSVGMVVEPRRSDEQFF. As DNA, the CDR3 is TGTGCCAGCAGCGTAGGGATGGTAGTGGAGCCTCGACGCAGCGATGAGCAGTTCTTC. Supplemented by reference TRBV9 and TRBJ2-1, the full variable domain reads DSGVTQTPKHLITATGQRVTLRCSPRSGDLSVYWYQQSLDQGLQFLIQYYNGEERAKGNILERFSAQQFPDLHSELNLSSLELGDSALYFCASSVGMVVEPRRSDEQFFGPGTRLTVL.

CDR3 DNA: TGCGCCAGCAGCTTGGCGGGAAGCAATCAGCCCCAGCATTTT. It encodes CASSLAGSNQPQHF. This rearrangement joins TRBV5-1 to TRBJ1-5; D gene ambiguous. The V gene lost 0 bases and the J gene lost 1 base, with 5 bases spanning the gap. This CDR3 has 14 amino acids. CDR1 and CDR2 from the germline V gene are SGHRS and YFSETQ.

The V and J genes are TRBV11-2 and TRBJ1-1, with unresolved D. The CDR3 covers 14 residues. CDR1 is SGHAT, CDR2 FQNNGV, per germline. The germline V and J ends were trimmed by 5 bases and 2 bases, with 12 bases remaining between them. The CDR3 DNA reads TGTGCCAGCAGCCTTGGGCGGGCCAACACTGAAGCTTTCTTT. As protein: CASSLGRANTEAFF.

J is TRBJ2-1 and V is TRBV9, with D possibly TRBD2 on 6 matching bases. Trimming cost V 3 bases and J 0 bases, with 16 bases left between them. Germline V gene sequence: CDR1 SGDLS, CDR2 YYNGEE. The CDR3 sequence is 17 residues long. The CDR3 DNA is TGTGCCAGCAGCGCGTCGGGAGTGACGAGCTCCTACAATGAGCAGTTCTTC. Its translation is CASSASGVTSSYNEQFF.